Included here is one T cell receptor (beta chain) sequence, with context. These data originate in a study of blood T cell repertoires in COVID-19. About the research overall: Specimens from acute and convalescent COVID-19 originated in the United States, Italy and Spain. Sample material is recorded as cDNA or gDNA derived from T cells, B-cell-depleted T cells, or PBMCs.

The germline CDR1 and CDR2 sequences are LNHNV and YYDKDF (reference sequence). The CDR3 covers 14 residues. V lost 6 bases and J 1 base, leaving 12 bases between the germline ends. The authors' processing: Amplified reference gene primers provided the basis for estimating nucleated cell counts. Sequencing used immunoSEQ multiplex PCR; TCRdb keeps in-frame clones, though not all of them. The D gene and trimming were derived from the DNA, and the V and J assignments and clone size from that table. This sample has some 190,000 clones, with 75% to 90% found just once. The chain links TRBV15 to TRBJ1-1; TRBD1 might be the D (5 bases). The source of this sequence is a woman in her fifties or sixties with acute or convalescent COVID-19. What was sequenced was peripheral blood. CDR3 in amino acids: CATSKPDRNTEAFF. In DNA form, the CDR3 reads TGTGCCACCAGTAAACCTGACAGGAACACTGAAGCTTTCTTT. The full variable domain, rest sourced from reference TRBV15 and TRBJ1-1, is DAMVIQNPRYQVTQFGKPVTLSCSQTLNHNVMYWYQQKSSQAPKLLFHYYDKDFNNEADTPDNFQSRRPNTSFCFLDIRSPGLGDTAMYLCATSKPDRNTEAFFGQGTRLTVV.